Presented here are 3 T cell receptor beta chains from one specimen sequenced in a study of identical twins. TCRdb re-analysed the 5' RACE reads in MiXCR, keeping a single row per CDR3 protein. Among 450,000 or so distinct CDR3 sequences listed, around 20% were seen once. The specimen was naive T cells sorted from blood. These receptors all stem from a man between 50 and 59 years old in good health.

The rearrangement uses TRBV6-5 and TRBJ2-5, with 8 bases matching TRBD1. Germline V CDR1 and CDR2: MNHEY, SVGAGI. Losses at the gene ends were 7 bases for V and 2 bases for J; bases not matched to a gene: 9. The CDR3 contains 15 residues. CDR3 loop: CASKFGTGLQETQYF. CDR3 nucleotide sequence: TGTGCCAGCAAGTTCGGGACAGGCTTACAAGAGACCCAGTACTTC.

This clonotype appeared many times. The chain links TRBV10-3 to TRBJ2-7; tentatively, D is TRBD1 (5 bases). The CDR3 contains 14 residues. V lost 2 bases to trimming and J lost 4 bases, with 12 bases between them. From germline, CDR1 is ENHRY and CDR2 SYGVKD. CDR3 in amino acids: CAISEAGYDYEQYF. The DNA for the CDR3 is TGTGCCATCAGTGAGGCAGGGTACGATTACGAGCAGTACTTC.

J is TRBJ2-7 and V is TRBV6-1; the match to TRBD1 covers 7 bases. CDR3 length: 15 residues. Germline CDR1 and CDR2: MNHNS and SASEGT. V trimming: 5 bases; J trimming: 2 bases; junction bases outside the gene matches: 9. The CDR3 DNA reads as TGTGCCAGCAGTAAGACCGGGACAGTCCCCTACGAGCAGTACTTC. It is translated as CASSKTGTVPYEQYF.